This T cell receptor (beta chain) was retrieved from a study of vaccination effects on CD4 cells after COVID-19. Background on the study: Each participant received a vaccine that was either BNT162b2 or mRNA-1273, given as two doses.

Sequencing used immunoSEQ multiplex PCR; TCRdb keeps in-frame clones, though not all of them. The data contain over 45,000 clones, over 50% of them singletons. Upon completion of roughly ten days in culture, CD4+ T cells were isolated. None of these healthy vaccinees had been infected with SARS-CoV-2 before vaccination. IL-2 medium supplanted half the medium on days 3 and 7. The CDR3 is 13 residues long. Germline CDR1 SGDLS, CDR2 YYNGEE. V shed 0 bases and J shed 4 bases, with 7 bases lying between them. Study-level results: At late timepoints after vaccination, vaccine- and infection-induced clones shrank markedly.

With regard to this clone: Its antigen is not identified.

The sample in question was CD4+ T cells from PBMCs cultured without peptide, obtained before COVID-19 vaccination. The V gene is TRBV9, the J gene TRBJ1-1, with D tentatively TRBD1 (5 bases). The TCR comes from a human donor who received a COVID-19 vaccine. The DNA for the CDR3 is TGTGCCAGCAGCGTAGGCAGGGCCACTGAAGCTTTCTTT. It translates to CASSVGRATEAFF.